This is a list of T cell receptor beta chains from one sample in a study of blood T cell repertoires in COVID-19. Profiled with immunoSEQ multiplex PCR; TCRdb holds only in-frame clones, not every one. Counted here are about 220,000 clones, approximately 80% occurring once; the ten biggest clones make up roughly 12%. Sequencing input: peripheral blood. Receptors were obtained from a human donor in a cohort sampled during active COVID-19. Both conserved end residues are part of each CDR3. D genes are given only for firm matches. Clone size, where shown, is once, few, many, or a class for clones that have expanded.

>-|TRBD2|TRBJ2-2|TRBV10-3
CAISDGLAGGANTGELFF
TGTGCCATCAGTGATGGACTAGCGGGGGGCGCGAACACCGGGGAGCTGTTTTTT
>-|-|TRBJ1-4|TRBV27
CASSFRGWGEKLFF
TGTGCCAGCAGTTTCCGGGGGTGGGGGGAAAAACTGTTTTTT
>-|TRBD2|TRBJ2-3|TRBV7-8
CATSPVAGRSDTQYF
TGTGCCACCTCCCCGGTAGCCGGGAGGTCAGATACGCAGTATTTT
>few|TRBD1|TRBJ2-1|TRBV24-1
CATSGGGSHEQFF
TGTGCCACCAGTGGAGGGGGCTCCCATGAGCAGTTCTTC
>-|-|TRBJ2-3|TRBV7-9
CASRQGQNTDTQYF
TGTGCCAGCCGGCAGGGGCAGAACACAGATACGCAGTATTTT
>-|-|TRBJ2-6|TRBV25-1
CASSAWDKLSGANVLTF
TGTGCCAGCAGCGCCTGGGACAAACTCTCTGGGGCCAACGTCCTGACTTTC
>-|TRBD2|TRBJ2-1|TRBV7-6
CASSFLAGDTYNEQFF
TGTGCCAGCAGCTTTTTAGCGGGAGATACCTACAATGAGCAGTTCTTC
>-|TRBD1|TRBJ1-2|TRBV7-2
CASSPGQEANYGYTF
TGTGCCAGCAGCCCAGGACAGGAAGCTAACTATGGCTACACCTTC
>-|TRBD1|TRBJ2-7|TRBV9
CASSVATGQDSYEQYF
TGTGCCAGCAGCGTAGCTACGGGACAGGACTCCTACGAGCAGTACTTC
>-|-|TRBJ2-2|TRBV24-1
CATPPGHRNTGELFF
TGTGCCACCCCCCCGGGACACCGGAACACCGGGGAGCTGTTTTTT
>-|-|TRBJ2-7|TRBV28
CASSPSLQGPYF
TGTGCCAGCAGTCCCTCTCTACAGGGCCCGTACTTC
>-|TRBD1|TRBJ1-2|TRBV29-1
CSGATGNYGYTF
TGCAGCGGCGCGACAGGGAACTATGGCTACACCTTC
>-|-|TRBJ2-6|TRBV4-1
CASSPLIRGRSGANVLTF
TGCGCCAGCAGCCCCTTAATACGGGGGAGGTCTGGGGCCAACGTCCTGACTTTC
>once|TRBD1|TRBJ2-2|TRBV2
CASSPRGGTGYTGELFF
TGTGCCAGCAGTCCTAGAGGGGGGACAGGATACACCGGGGAGCTGTTTTTT
>-|-|TRBJ2-6|TRBV19
CASRWGDSGANVLTF
TGTGCCAGCCGTTGGGGGGACTCTGGGGCCAACGTCCTGACTTTC
>-|TRBD1|TRBJ2-5|TRBV2
CASSDWDRGIRRETQYF
TGTGCCAGCAGTGATTGGGACAGGGGGATACGAAGGGAGACCCAGTACTTC
>-|TRBD1|TRBJ2-7|TRBV28
CASTTGGLPIYEQYF
TGTGCCAGCACTACAGGGGGGCTCCCGATCTACGAGCAGTACTTC
>-|TRBD1|TRBJ1-1|TRBV6-1
CASSDRGQRTEAFF
TGTGCCAGCAGTGACAGGGGGCAAAGGACTGAAGCTTTCTTT
>-|-|TRBJ1-1|TRBV10-3
CAINGRGNTEAFF
TGTGCCATCAATGGACGGGGGAACACTGAAGCTTTCTTT
>-|-|TRBJ1-1|TRBV2
CASTEQANTEAFF
TGTGCCAGCACTGAACAGGCGAACACTGAAGCTTTCTTT
>once|-|TRBJ2-1|TRBV6-5
CASSSDPRVEQFF
TGTGCCAGCAGTTCAGACCCCAGGGTTGAGCAGTTCTTC
>-|-|TRBJ1-4|TRBV19
CASSFGGVNEKLFF
TGTGCCAGTAGTTTCGGGGGAGTTAATGAAAAACTGTTTTTT
>-|TRBD1|TRBJ1-2|TRBV13
CASSFTGGAGTGYTF
TGTGCCAGCAGCTTTACAGGGGGCGCGGGAACTGGCTACACCTTC
>few|TRBD1|TRBJ2-7|TRBV5-1
CASSRTGNSYEQYF
TGCGCCAGCAGCCGGACAGGGAACTCCTACGAGCAGTACTTC
>-|-|TRBJ2-3|TRBV15
CATSSPYQRAYSDTQYF
TGTGCCACCAGCAGTCCCTATCAGCGGGCGTACTCCGATACGCAGTATTTT
>once|-|TRBJ1-1|TRBV11-3
CASSPREGVSTEAFF
TGTGCCAGCAGCCCCCGGGAGGGGGTGTCCACTGAAGCTTTCTTT